This T cell receptor (beta chain) originates from a study of blood T cells in healthy people across ages. Findings of the study overall: Without sorted subsets, naive and antigen-experienced compartments could not be conclusively compared. As naive T cell percentage varied, TCR beta diversity correlated strongly with it. Researchers deemed the diversity estimates from one million T cells underestimates.

Those donating, healthy Caucasian individuals from Russia, were aged roughly 6 to 100. There are 16 residues in the CDR3. V shed 6 bases and J 5 bases; nucleotides not matched to a gene: 10. Using a J-beta primer mix together with a sample-barcoded 5' primer, a second PCR was run for about 6 to 12 cycles. A single record per CDR3 protein comes from TCRdb applying MiXCR to the 5' RACE reads. The sample holds 630,000 or so distinct CDR3 sequences; 32% are singletons and the top ten take about 16%. In its sample, this clonotype was seen once. Its target is not known. The chain couples TRBV12-3 or TRBV12-4 to TRBJ2-1; 10 positions agree with TRBD2. The sequencing input was blood. This receptor was obtained from a woman aged 80 or older in good health. CDR3 protein: CASRPPPGLANNEQFF. DNA for the CDR3: TGTGCCAGCAGACCACCTCCGGGACTAGCGAACAATGAGCAGTTCTTC.